The following is a T cell receptor beta chain sequence with its context. Its antigen is still unknown. Lysates of CMV-infected fibroblasts at 10 ug/mL stimulated these cells. CD40L-negative CD69-negative CD45RO-high memory CD4+ T cells were sorted as populations depleted of antigen-responding cells. An approximately 17-hour stimulation of CD8-depleted PBMCs used anti-CD28/CD49d costimulation, CD40-blocking antibody and enfuvirtide. Sequencing used immunoSEQ version 4 in survey mode. The table came from immunoSEQ multiplex PCR; TCRdb's copy has only in-frame clones and leaves some out. Of tens of thousands of clones listed, around 82% are singletons. The V gene end was trimmed by 5 bases and the J gene end by 10 bases; junction bases not matched to a gene: 8. Germline CDR1 is MDHEN and CDR2 is SYDVKM. The CDR3 sequence is 15 residues long. This sample stems from a study of persistence of HIV-infected CD4 T cells.

Findings and limits, study-wide: TCRbeta richness was lower in CMV- and Gag-responding cells than in anti-CD3/anti-CD28-responding cells.

This receptor was taken from an adult man with HIV who was CMV-seropositive. The source material was CD4+ T cells sorted from PBMCs after roughly 17-hour stimulation, sampled from a patient who received antiretroviral therapy. The V and J genes are TRBV28 and TRBJ2-1; 13 nucleotides agree with TRBD2. The CDR3 DNA reads as TGTGCCAGCAGTCCCCCGACTAGCGGGGGGACAGAGCAGTTCTTC. Translation gives CASSPPTSGGTEQFF.